This T cell receptor beta chain is drawn from a study of blood T cell repertoires in COVID-19. Cohorts were assigned according to the clinical history that participants reported. The CDR3 length is 16 residues. Unmatched junction bases numbered 8, after V lost 3 bases and J lost 0 bases. Germline CDR1 SGHRS, CDR2 YFSETQ. In the source study's methods: Estimation of nucleated cell counts relied on the amplification of reference gene primers. The assay was immunoSEQ multiplex PCR, and TCRdb's table has in-frame clones only and misses some. The DNA was the basis for D and trimming; V, J and clone size are from that table. The sample lists roughly 250,000 clones, approximately 83% occurring once.

The clonotype originates from a woman in her 30s who had recovered from COVID-19. The specimen sequenced was PBMCs or T cells enriched from blood (not recorded which). V and J are TRBV5-1 and TRBJ1-2; 7 bases match TRBD1. The CDR3 nucleotides are TGCGCCAGCAGCTACAACCGGGACAGCTCTAACTATGGCTACACCTTC. Protein sequence: CASSYNRDSSNYGYTF. Variable domain in full (rest from reference TRBV5-1 and TRBJ1-2): KAGVTQTPRYLIKTRGQQVTLSCSPISGHRSVSWYQQTPGQGLQFLFEYFSETQRNKGNFPGRFSGRQFSNSRSEMNVSTLELGDSALYLCASSYNRDSSNYGYTFGSGTRLTVV.